Here is one TCR beta chain with its context. Its antigen is currently unknown. Trimming stripped 3 bases from V and 6 bases from J, with 12 bases between. The CDR3 runs to 13 residues. The data belong to a study of T cell responses to AZD1222 COVID-19 vaccine. Study-wide points: Seropositive AZD1222 recipients at baseline numbered only five or six. Every sample of the repertoires postdated the peak T cell response. Targeting of unmutated variant regions was reportedly seen in nearly half of spike-specific TCRs. Clonal diversity was possibly underestimated; the donors were predominantly white British and more often female.

Method: immunoSEQ multiplex PCR; TCRdb's copy keeps in-frame clones and lacks some. The data show 80,000 to 90,000 clones, with about 91% seen just once and approximately 5.2% held by the top ten. Sequencing used peripheral blood, obtained on day 0 of AZD1222 vaccination. The V call is TRBV12-3 or TRBV12-4, the J call TRBJ2-7, with D unresolved. The TCR was taken from an adult in good health. The CDR3 loop is CASSFPSTFEQYF. DNA for the CDR3: TGTGCCAGCAGTTTTCCCTCCACGTTCGAGCAGTACTTC.